Following are 27 T cell receptor beta chains from one sample sequenced in a study of CD8 T cells in ankylosing spondylitis (dated by TCRdb to 2015 to 2018). Results the study describes overall, beyond this receptor: A TCR beta motif made up of several highly homologous amino acid variants appeared to be characteristic of blood from ankylosing spondylitis patients.

For these receptors, no antigen is known. The protocol used for the library was 5' RACE. Sequencing used an Illumina HiSeq 2500. TCRdb took the public reads, trimmed them with fastp at Q25, ran MiXCR for clone calling and kept in-frame beta chains. Every entry covers one CDR3 protein and lists the most common genes and DNA from its rows. The sample records about 90,000 distinct CDR3 sequences, just under 9% of which are singletons. The ten largest clones represent about a third of the sample. Material: blood, either unsorted or a sorted T cell fraction (not recorded which). The receptors come from a male donor with ankylosing spondylitis.

This clonotype was recorded at least ten times. This chain joins TRBV7-9 and TRBJ2-7, with D perhaps given as TRBD1 or TRBD2 (5 bases each). With 0 bases removed from V and 5 bases from J, the gap between germline ends came to 14 bases. Germline CDR1 and CDR2: SEHNR and FQNEAQ (reference sequence). The CDR3 loop spans 15 amino acids. The CDR3 loop is CASSLAGAGSDEQYF. CDR3 coding DNA: TGTGCCAGCAGCTTAGCCGGGGCAGGGAGCGACGAGCAGTACTTC. The entire variable domain, with the rest obtained from reference TRBV7-9 and TRBJ2-7, is as follows: DTGVSQNPRHKITKRGQNVTFRCDPISEHNRLYWYRQTLGQGPEFLTYFQNEAQLEKSRLLSDRFSAERPKGSFSTLEIQRTEQGDSAMYLCASSLAGAGSDEQYFGPGTRLTVT.

The rearrangement uses TRBV19 and TRBJ2-1; 9 nucleotides align to TRBD2. J was trimmed by 0 bases and V by 3 bases; bases with no gene match: 9. The CDR3 is 18 residues long. CDR1 is LNHDA and CDR2 is SQIVND in the germline V gene (reference sequence). The chain's CDR3 is CASSIPTSGVVSYNEQFF. CDR3 bases: TGTGCCAGTAGTATCCCGACTAGCGGAGTGGTCTCCTACAATGAGCAGTTCTTC.

This clonotype was seen many times. The chain recombines TRBV3-1 with TRBJ2-7; D is unresolved. The germline V gene encodes CDR1 LGHDT and CDR2 YNNKEL (reference sequence). The V end was cut by 5 bases, the J end by 2 bases, with 10 bases between. The CDR3 totals 13 residues. This CDR3 reads CASSANTAYEQYF. The DNA of the CDR3 is TGTGCCAGCAGCGCGAACACGGCCTACGAGCAGTACTTC.

The chain uses TRBV7-6 and TRBJ1-4; 8 nucleotides agree with TRBD1. Per the germline V gene, CDR1 is SGHVS and CDR2 is FNYEAQ. V shed 0 bases, J shed 7 bases, and the junction held 7 bases outside the gene matches. The CDR3 consists of 16 residues. CDR3: CASSLAQGAKAEKLFF. The CDR3, as DNA: TGTGCCAGCAGCTTAGCGCAGGGGGCGAAAGCTGAAAAACTGTTTTTT.

This clonotype was counted only a few times. CDR3 loop: CASGVDEQFF. DNA of the CDR3: TGTGCCAGCGGGGTTGATGAGCAGTTCTTC. This chain connects TRBV2 to TRBJ2-1; D ambiguous. Trimming stripped 8 bases from V and 8 bases from J, with 7 bases between. The germline CDR1 and CDR2 sequences are SNHLY and FYNNEI. The CDR3 length is 10 residues.

The chain joins TRBV25-1 to TRBJ1-1; D ambiguous. This CDR3 region has 13 residues. CDR1 and CDR2 (germline): MGHDK, SYGVNS. Trimming left V 4 bases short and J 4 bases short, with 10 bases between. The chain's CDR3 is CASSVALGTEAFF. CDR3 nucleotide sequence: TGTGCCAGCAGTGTTGCCCTAGGCACTGAAGCTTTCTTT.

This clonotype was counted only a few times. This chain uses TRBV25-1 with TRBJ1-2, with D unclear. With 0 bases removed from V and 4 bases from J, the gap between germline ends came to 6 bases. This CDR3 is built from 13 residues. Germline V gene sequence: CDR1 MGHDK, CDR2 SYGVNS. The CDR3, as DNA: TGTGCCAGCAGTGAATACGGAGGCTATGGCTACACCTTC. Translated: CASSEYGGYGYTF.

This clonotype has a count of ten or more. The rearrangement joins TRBV24-1 to TRBJ1-2; D not certain. V was clipped by 4 bases and J by 0 bases, with 11 bases between them. The CDR3 length is 15 residues. Germline V gene sequence: CDR1 KGHDR, CDR2 SFDVKD. The CDR3 spells CATSDAGTANYGYTF. In DNA, the CDR3 is TGTGCCACCAGTGACGCAGGTACCGCTAACTATGGCTACACCTTC.

A few counts support this clonotype. The chain couples TRBV27 to TRBJ2-5; 10 bases match TRBD2. In germline, CDR1 is MNHEY, CDR2 SMNVEV (reference sequence). The CDR3 runs to 14 residues. V lost 5 bases and J lost 2; bases outside the gene matches: 2. CDR3 region: CASSGLADQETQYF. CDR3 nucleotides: TGTGCCAGCAGTGGACTAGCGGATCAAGAGACCCAGTACTTC.

V usage is TRBV5-6 and J usage is TRBJ2-2; the D is unclear. CDR1 is SGHDT, CDR2 YYEEEE, per germline. V dropped 4 bases and J dropped 8 bases, with 12 bases sitting between them. This CDR3 has 13 residues. Here the CDR3 reads CASSQASGGELFF. CDR3 bases: TGTGCCAGCAGCCAGGCCAGTGGAGGGGAGCTGTTTTTT.

This clonotype came up many times. The chain is built from TRBV24-1 and TRBJ2-1; 11 bases are a match to TRBD2. The germline V gene has CDR1 KGHDR and CDR2 SFDVKD. CDR3 size: 15 residues. V lost 8 bases and J lost 4; bases outside the gene matches: 6. CDR3 sequence reads: CATKDTSGSYNEQFF. The CDR3 DNA follows: TGTGCCACCAAAGATACTAGCGGGAGTTACAATGAGCAGTTCTTC.

Points on this clonotype: A single base separates this from a much larger clone, so it may be a read error. This rearrangement joins TRBV12-3 or TRBV12-4 to TRBJ2-2; D unresolved. V lost 4 bases, J lost 7 bases, and 7 bases lay in between. There are 12 residues in the CDR3. The CDR3 is CASSYWRGELFF. As DNA, the CDR3 is TGTGCCAGCAGTTACTGGCGCGGGGAGCTGTTTTTT.

This clonotype has a count of ten or more. The V gene is TRBV12-3 or TRBV12-4, the J gene TRBJ1-1; D unresolved. CDR3 size: 12 residues. The germline V and J ends were trimmed by 1 base and 10 bases, with 10 bases remaining between them. CDR3 region: CASSLGVLGAFF. For the CDR3, the DNA is TGTGCCAGCAGTTTAGGGGTTCTCGGAGCTTTCTTT.

This clonotype appeared a few times. V usage is TRBV7-9 and J usage is TRBJ2-1; D is undetermined. The germline V gene encodes CDR1 SEHNR and CDR2 FQNEAQ (reference sequence). The CDR3 runs 11 residues. Trimming shortened V by 7 bases and J by 2 bases, and 3 bases separated the two germline ends. CDR3 region: CASTPYNEQFF. For the CDR3, the DNA is TGTGCCAGCACCCCCTACAATGAGCAGTTCTTC.

This clonotype was detected many times. The chain has TRBV4-2 and TRBJ2-7; 8 bases are a match to TRBD2. Losses at the gene ends were 4 bases for V and 5 bases for J; bases not matched to a gene: 7. The CDR3 has 14 residues. The V gene's germline CDR1 is LGHNA and CDR2 YNFKEQ. CDR3 loop: CASSRTSGVDEQYF. The CDR3, as DNA: TGTGCCAGCAGCCGCACTAGCGGTGTCGACGAGCAGTACTTC.

The chain carries TRBV5-1 and TRBJ2-1, with D possibly matching TRBD1 (6 bases). There are 15 residues in the CDR3. Trimming left V 5 bases short and J 4 bases short, with 16 bases between. Germline V lookup: CDR1 SGHRS, CDR2 YFSETQ. In DNA form, the CDR3 reads TGCGCCAGCAGTTTCGACAGGTACGATTACAATGAGCAGTTCTTC. It yields the protein CASSFDRYDYNEQFF. The entire variable domain, with the rest obtained from reference TRBV5-1 and TRBJ2-1, is as follows: KAGVTQTPRYLIKTRGQQVTLSCSPISGHRSVSWYQQTPGQGLQFLFEYFSETQRNKGNFPGRFSGRQFSNSRSEMNVSTLELGDSALYLCASSFDRYDYNEQFFGPGTRLTVL.

Only a few counts were recorded for this clonotype. The V call is TRBV4-1, the J call TRBJ2-1, with D possibly being TRBD2 (5 bases). CDR3 length equals 17 residues. Looked up from germline, CDR1 is MGHRA and CDR2 is YSYEKL. V was cut by 0 bases and J by 5 bases, with 17 bases left in between. The CDR3 region has the DNA TGCGCCAGCAGCCAAGATGAGGGCGGCCACACCCACAATGAGCAGTTCTTC. It encodes CASSQDEGGHTHNEQFF.

This clonotype appeared many times. The chain recombines TRBV11-2 with TRBJ2-5, with 8 bases identical to TRBD2. In germline, CDR1 is SGHAT, CDR2 FQNNGV. This CDR3 has 16 amino acids. The J segment lost 2 bases and the V segment lost 5 bases, leaving 10 bases of the junction unmatched. The CDR3 region is CASSPRLAGPQETQYF. The CDR3 nucleotides are TGTGCCAGCAGCCCCAGGTTAGCGGGACCGCAAGAGACCCAGTACTTC.

This clonotype appeared once. The genes are TRBV12-3 or TRBV12-4 and TRBJ1-1; D is possibly TRBD1 (5 bases). The CDR3 covers 12 residues. V gave up 4 bases and J gave up 7 bases, with 10 bases separating them. The CDR3 bases are TGTGCCAGCAGTTCCGGGACGGTTGAAGCTTTCTTT. This sequence encodes CASSSGTVEAFF.

This clonotype was counted ten times or more. The CDR3 protein is CAISDRDSSYEQYV. The CDR3 DNA reads as TGTGCCATCAGTGACCGGGACAGCTCCTACGAGCAGTACGTC. The rearrangement links TRBV10-3 to TRBJ2-7; 7 bases are shared with TRBD1. Unmatched junction bases numbered 2, after V lost 3 bases and J lost 0 bases. CDR3 length: 14 residues. Germline V lookup: CDR1 ENHRY, CDR2 SYGVKD.

This clonotype was seen a handful of times. This chain joins TRBV4-1 and TRBJ2-5; unclear D gene. V was pared by 0 bases and J by 3 bases, with 5 bases between. The V gene's germline CDR1 is MGHRA and CDR2 YSYEKL. The CDR3 length is 13 residues. In DNA, the CDR3 is TGCGCCAGCAGCCAAGACTCGGAAGAGACCCAGTACTTC. It is translated as CASSQDSEETQYF.

The chain carries TRBV9 and TRBJ2-3, with D perhaps matching TRBD2 (7 bases). V gave up 5 bases and J gave up 1 base, with 17 bases separating them. The CDR3 totals 16 residues. Germline V lookup: CDR1 SGDLS, CDR2 YYNGEE. The CDR3: CASSRRGGDGTDTQYF. The CDR3 region has the DNA TGTGCCAGCAGTCGGAGAGGGGGGGACGGCACAGATACGCAGTATTTT.

This clonotype was recorded a few times. This chain connects TRBV15 to TRBJ2-7; unclear D gene. The V and J ends lost 5 bases and 5 bases respectively, with 16 bases between them. Germline lookup yields CDR1 LNHNV and CDR2 YYDKDF (reference sequence). The length of the CDR3 is 14 residues. CDR3: CATSLTELRHEQYF. The CDR3 DNA sequence: TGTGCCACCAGCCTGACCGAGCTGCGCCACGAGCAGTACTTC.

This clonotype occurred many times. The gene calls are TRBV10-3 and TRBJ2-1; D remains ambiguous. V lost 0 bases and J 2 bases, leaving 11 bases between the germline ends. Germline V gene data show CDR1 as ENHRY and CDR2 as SYGVKD. The CDR3 is 16 amino acids. CDR3 loop: CAISESPASTYNEQFF. CDR3 nucleotide sequence: TGTGCCATCAGTGAGTCGCCGGCCTCGACCTACAATGAGCAGTTCTTC.

The chain combines TRBV7-6 with TRBJ1-5, with a tentative D call TRBD1 (5 bases). The CDR3 covers 13 residues. V was trimmed by 5 bases and J by 7 bases, leaving 12 bases between them. Germline V gives CDR1 SGHVS, CDR2 FNYEAQ. CDR3 in amino acids: CASSQQTGQPQHF. The CDR3 region has the DNA TGTGCCAGCAGCCAACAAACAGGACAGCCCCAGCATTTT. Full variable domain (outside the CDR3, taken from reference TRBV7-6 and TRBJ1-5): GAGVSQSPRYKVTKRGQDVALRCDPISGHVSLYWYRQALGQGPEFLTYFNYEAQQDKSGLPNDRFSAERPEGSISTLTIQRTEQRDSAMYRCASSQQTGQPQHFGDGTRLSIL.

This clonotype was observed many times. The rearrangement links TRBV7-9 to TRBJ2-3; the D gene is possibly TRBD2 (6 bases). The CDR3 runs to 17 residues. Germline values: CDR1 SEHNR, CDR2 FQNEAQ (reference sequence). CDR3 region: CGARYPFGGAHTDTQYF. CDR3 bases: TGTGGTGCCCGATATCCTTTCGGGGGAGCACACACAGATACGCAGTATTTT.

This clonotype rates as medium-sized. V and J are TRBV14 and TRBJ2-1; no definite D call. The length of the CDR3 is 18 residues. Germline V CDR1 and CDR2: SGHDN, FVKESK. The V gene lost 1 base and the J gene lost 5 bases, with 21 bases spanning the gap. The CDR3 here is CASSQGFFSTNAHNEQFF. The CDR3 DNA follows: TGTGCCAGCAGCCAAGGATTTTTTTCGACCAACGCCCACAATGAGCAGTTCTTC.